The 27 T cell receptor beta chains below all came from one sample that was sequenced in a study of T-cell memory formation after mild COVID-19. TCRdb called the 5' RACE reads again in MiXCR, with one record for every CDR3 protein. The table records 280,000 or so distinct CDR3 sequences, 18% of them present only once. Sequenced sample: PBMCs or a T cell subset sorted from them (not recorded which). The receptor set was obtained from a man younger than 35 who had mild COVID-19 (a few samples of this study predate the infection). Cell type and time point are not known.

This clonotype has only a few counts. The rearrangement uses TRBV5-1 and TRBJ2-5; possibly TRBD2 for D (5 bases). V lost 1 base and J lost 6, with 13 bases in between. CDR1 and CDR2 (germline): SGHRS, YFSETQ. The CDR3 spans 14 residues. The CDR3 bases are TGCGCCAGCAGCTTGTTTAGCGAGGAGAAGACCCAGTACTTC. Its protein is CASSLFSEEKTQYF.

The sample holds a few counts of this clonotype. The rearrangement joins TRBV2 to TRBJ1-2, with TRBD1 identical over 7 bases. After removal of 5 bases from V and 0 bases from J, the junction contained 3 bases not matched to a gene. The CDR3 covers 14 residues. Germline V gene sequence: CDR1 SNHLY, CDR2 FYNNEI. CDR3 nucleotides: TGTGCCAGCAGTCCGGACAGGACTAACTATGGCTACACCTTC. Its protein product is CASSPDRTNYGYTF.

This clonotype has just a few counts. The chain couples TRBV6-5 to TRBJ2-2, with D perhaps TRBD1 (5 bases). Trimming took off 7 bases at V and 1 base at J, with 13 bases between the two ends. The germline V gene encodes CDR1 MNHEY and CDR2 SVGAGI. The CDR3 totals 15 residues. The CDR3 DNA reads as TGTGCCAGCAACCCAGGACATATGAACACCGGGGAGCTGTTTTTT. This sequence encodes CASNPGHMNTGELFF.

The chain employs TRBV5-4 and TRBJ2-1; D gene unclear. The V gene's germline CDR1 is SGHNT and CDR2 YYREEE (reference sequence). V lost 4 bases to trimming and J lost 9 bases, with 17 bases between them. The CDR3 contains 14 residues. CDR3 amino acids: CASSRPTGPREQFF. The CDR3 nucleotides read TGTGCCAGCAGCCGACCAACCGGCCCCCGTGAGCAGTTCTTC.

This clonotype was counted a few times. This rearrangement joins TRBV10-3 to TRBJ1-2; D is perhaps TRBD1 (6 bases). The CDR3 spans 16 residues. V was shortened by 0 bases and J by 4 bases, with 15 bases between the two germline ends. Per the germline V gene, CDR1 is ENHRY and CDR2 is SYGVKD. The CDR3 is CAISESGAGDGYGYTF. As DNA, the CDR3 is TGTGCCATCAGTGAGTCCGGGGCAGGGGATGGCTATGGCTACACCTTC.

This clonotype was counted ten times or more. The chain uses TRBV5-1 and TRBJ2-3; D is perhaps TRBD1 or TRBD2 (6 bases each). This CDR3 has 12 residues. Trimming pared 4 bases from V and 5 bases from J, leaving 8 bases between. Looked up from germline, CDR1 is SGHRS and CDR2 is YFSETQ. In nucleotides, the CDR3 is TGCGCCAGCAGCGGGGGGCGAGATACGCAGTATTTT. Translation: CASSGGRDTQYF.

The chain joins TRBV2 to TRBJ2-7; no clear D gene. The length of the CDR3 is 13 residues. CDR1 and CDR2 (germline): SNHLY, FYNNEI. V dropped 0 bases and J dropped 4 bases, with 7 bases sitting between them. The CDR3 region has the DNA TGTGCCAGCAGTGAAGCCGGACGATACGAGCAGTACTTC. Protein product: CASSEAGRYEQYF. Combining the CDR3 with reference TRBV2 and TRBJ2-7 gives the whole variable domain EPEVTQTPSHQVTQMGQEVILRCVPISNHLYFYWYRQILGQKVEFLVSFYNNEISEKSEIFDDQFSVERPDGSNFTLKIRSTKLEDSAMYFCASSEAGRYEQYFGPGTRLTVT.

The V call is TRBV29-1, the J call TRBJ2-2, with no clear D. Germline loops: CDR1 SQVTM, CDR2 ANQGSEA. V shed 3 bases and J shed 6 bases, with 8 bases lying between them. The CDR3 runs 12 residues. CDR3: CSVEDGAGELFF. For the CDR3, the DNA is TGCAGCGTTGAGGACGGCGCCGGGGAGCTGTTTTTT.

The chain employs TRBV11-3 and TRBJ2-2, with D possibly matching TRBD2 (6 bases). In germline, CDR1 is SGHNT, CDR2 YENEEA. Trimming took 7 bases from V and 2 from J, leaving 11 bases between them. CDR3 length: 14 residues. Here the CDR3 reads CASKLGTNTGELFF. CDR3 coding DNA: TGTGCCAGCAAACTCGGGACTAACACCGGGGAGCTGTTTTTT.

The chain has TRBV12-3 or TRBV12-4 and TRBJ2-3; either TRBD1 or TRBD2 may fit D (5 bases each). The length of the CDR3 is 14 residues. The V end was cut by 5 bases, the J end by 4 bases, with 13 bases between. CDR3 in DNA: TGTGCCAGCAGTGGGCAGGGACCGGCAGATACGCAGTATTTT. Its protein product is CASSGQGPADTQYF.

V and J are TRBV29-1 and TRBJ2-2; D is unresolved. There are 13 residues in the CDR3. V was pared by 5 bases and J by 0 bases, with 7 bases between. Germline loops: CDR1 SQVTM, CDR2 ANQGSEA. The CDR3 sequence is CSVSDANTGELFF. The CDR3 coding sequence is TGCAGCGTTTCCGACGCGAACACCGGGGAGCTGTTTTTT.

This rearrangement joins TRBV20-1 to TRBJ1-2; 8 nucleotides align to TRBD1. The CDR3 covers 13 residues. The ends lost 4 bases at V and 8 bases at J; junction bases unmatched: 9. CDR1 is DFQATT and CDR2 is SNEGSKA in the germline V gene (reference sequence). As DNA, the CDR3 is TGCAGTGCTACTACTCCGGGGACAGGAGGCTACACCTTC. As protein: CSATTPGTGGYTF.

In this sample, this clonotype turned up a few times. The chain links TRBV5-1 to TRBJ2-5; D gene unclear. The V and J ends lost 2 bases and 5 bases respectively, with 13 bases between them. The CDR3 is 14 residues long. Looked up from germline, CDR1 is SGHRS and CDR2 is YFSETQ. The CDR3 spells CASSLKTAEETQYF. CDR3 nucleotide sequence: TGCGCCAGCAGCTTAAAAACAGCTGAGGAGACCCAGTACTTC.

CDR3 protein: CASRFQGGLGYGYTF. The CDR3, as DNA: TGTGCCAGCAGATTCCAGGGGGGACTCGGCTATGGCTACACCTTC. V gene TRBV6-5 combines with J gene TRBJ1-2, with TRBD1 matching 7 bases. V was clipped by 6 bases and J by 4 bases; unmatched bases: 11. Germline CDR1 and CDR2: MNHEY and SVGAGI. The CDR3 covers 15 residues.

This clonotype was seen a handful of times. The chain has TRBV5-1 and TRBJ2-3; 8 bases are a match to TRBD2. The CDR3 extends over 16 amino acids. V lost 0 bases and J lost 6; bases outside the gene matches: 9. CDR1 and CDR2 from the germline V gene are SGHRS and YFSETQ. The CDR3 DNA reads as TGCGCCAGCAGCTTGGCCGGCGGGGGGCCCGTGGATACGCAGTATTTT. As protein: CASSLAGGGPVDTQYF.

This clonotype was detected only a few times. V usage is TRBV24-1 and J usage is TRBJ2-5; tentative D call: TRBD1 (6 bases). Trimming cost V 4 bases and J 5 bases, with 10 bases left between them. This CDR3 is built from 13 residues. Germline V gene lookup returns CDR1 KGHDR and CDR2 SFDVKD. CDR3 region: CATSEQGRETQYF. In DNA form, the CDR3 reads TGTGCCACCAGTGAACAGGGAAGGGAGACCCAGTACTTC.

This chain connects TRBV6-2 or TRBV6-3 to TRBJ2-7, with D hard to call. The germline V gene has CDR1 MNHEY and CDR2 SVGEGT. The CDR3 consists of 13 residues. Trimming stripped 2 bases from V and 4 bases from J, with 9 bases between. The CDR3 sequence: CASSYRDGYEQYF. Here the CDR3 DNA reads TGTGCCAGCAGTTACAGGGATGGGTACGAGCAGTACTTC.

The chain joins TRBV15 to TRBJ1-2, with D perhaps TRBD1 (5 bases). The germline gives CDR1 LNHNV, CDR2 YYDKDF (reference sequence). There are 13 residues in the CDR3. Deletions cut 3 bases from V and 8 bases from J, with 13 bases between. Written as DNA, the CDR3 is TGTGCCACCAGCAGGGGACCCCTGAGGGGCTACACCTTC. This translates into CATSRGPLRGYTF. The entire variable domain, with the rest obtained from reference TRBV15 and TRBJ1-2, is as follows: DAMVIQNPRYQVTQFGKPVTLSCSQTLNHNVMYWYQQKSSQAPKLLFHYYDKDFNNEADTPDNFQSRRPNTSFCFLDIRSPGLGDTAMYLCATSRGPLRGYTFGSGTRLTVV.

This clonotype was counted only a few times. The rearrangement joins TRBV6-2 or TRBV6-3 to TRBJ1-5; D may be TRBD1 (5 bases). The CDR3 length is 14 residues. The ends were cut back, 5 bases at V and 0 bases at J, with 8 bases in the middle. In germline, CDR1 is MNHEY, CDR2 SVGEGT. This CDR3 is CASSPDNSNQPQHF. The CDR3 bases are TGTGCCAGCAGTCCGGACAATAGCAATCAGCCCCAGCATTTT.

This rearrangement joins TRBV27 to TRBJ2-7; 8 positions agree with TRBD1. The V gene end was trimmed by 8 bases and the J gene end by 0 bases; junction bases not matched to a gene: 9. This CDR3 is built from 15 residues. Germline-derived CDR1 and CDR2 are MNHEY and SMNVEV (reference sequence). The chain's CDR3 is CASQPRQGRSYEQYF. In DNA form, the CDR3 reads TGTGCCAGCCAACCCAGACAGGGGCGCTCCTACGAGCAGTACTTC.

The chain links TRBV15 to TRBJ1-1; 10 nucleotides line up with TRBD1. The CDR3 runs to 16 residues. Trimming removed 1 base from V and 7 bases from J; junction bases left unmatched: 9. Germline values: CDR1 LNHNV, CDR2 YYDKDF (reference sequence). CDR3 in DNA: TGTGCCACCAGCAGAGGGTATGAGGACAGGGGGGATGAAGCTTTCTTT. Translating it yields CATSRGYEDRGDEAFF.

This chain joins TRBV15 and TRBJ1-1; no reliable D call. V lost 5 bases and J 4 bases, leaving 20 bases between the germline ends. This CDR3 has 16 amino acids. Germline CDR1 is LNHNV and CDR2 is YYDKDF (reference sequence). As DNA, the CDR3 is TGTGCCACCAGCGGTCCCGTGTCATCCCTGCTCACTGAAGCTTTCTTT. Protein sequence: CATSGPVSSLLTEAFF.

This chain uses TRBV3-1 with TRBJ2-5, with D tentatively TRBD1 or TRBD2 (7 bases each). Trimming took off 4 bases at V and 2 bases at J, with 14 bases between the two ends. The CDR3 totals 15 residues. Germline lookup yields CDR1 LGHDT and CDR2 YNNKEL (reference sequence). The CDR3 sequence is CASSPYRGGQETQYF. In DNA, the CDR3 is TGTGCCAGCAGCCCATACAGGGGAGGGCAAGAGACCCAGTACTTC.

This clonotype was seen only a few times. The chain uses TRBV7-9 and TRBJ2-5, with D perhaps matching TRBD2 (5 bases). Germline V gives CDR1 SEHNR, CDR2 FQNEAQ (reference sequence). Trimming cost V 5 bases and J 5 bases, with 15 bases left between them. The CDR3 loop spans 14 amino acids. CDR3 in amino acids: CASSLTRAVETQYF. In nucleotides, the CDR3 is TGTGCCAGCAGCCTCACTAGGGCGGTTGAGACCCAGTACTTC.

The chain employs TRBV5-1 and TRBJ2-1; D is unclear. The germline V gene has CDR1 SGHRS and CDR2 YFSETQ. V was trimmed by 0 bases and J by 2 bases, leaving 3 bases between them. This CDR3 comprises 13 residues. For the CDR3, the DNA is TGCGCCAGCAGCTTGGCCCCCTACAATGAGCAGTTCTTC. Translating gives CASSLAPYNEQFF.

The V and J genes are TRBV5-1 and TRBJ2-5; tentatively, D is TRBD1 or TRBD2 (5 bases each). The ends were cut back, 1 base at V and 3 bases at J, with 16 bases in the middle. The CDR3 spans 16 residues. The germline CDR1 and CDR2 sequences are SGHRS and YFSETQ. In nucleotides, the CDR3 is TGCGCCAGCAGCTTGTCTACGGGGCCAGGGAAAGAGACCCAGTACTTC. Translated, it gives CASSLSTGPGKETQYF.

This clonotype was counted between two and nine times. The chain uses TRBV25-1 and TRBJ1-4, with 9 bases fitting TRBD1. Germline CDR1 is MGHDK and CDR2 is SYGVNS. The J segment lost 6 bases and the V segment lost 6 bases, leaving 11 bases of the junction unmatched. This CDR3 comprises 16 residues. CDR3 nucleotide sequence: TGTGCCAGCAGCGACAAAACAGGGGGCGGAGATGAAAAACTGTTTTTT. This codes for CASSDKTGGGDEKLFF.